This section outlines one T cell receptor (beta chain) sequence together with its context. Its specificity is unknown. Using a J-beta primer mix together with a sample-barcoded 5' primer, a second PCR was run for about 6 to 12 cycles. Template switching added a 12-random-nucleotide identifier to every cDNA molecule. TCRdb re-analysed the 5' RACE reads in MiXCR, keeping a single row per CDR3 protein. Of about 1.8 million distinct CDR3 sequences in the sample, roughly 52% were seen once. These data belong to a study of blood T cells in healthy people across ages. The people who gave samples were healthy Caucasians from Russia, aged roughly 6 to 90. The authors drew about 9.5 milliliters of peripheral blood from each donor. Deletions cut 1 base from V and 5 bases from J, with 10 bases between. The V gene's germline CDR1 is DFQATT and CDR2 SNEGSKA (reference sequence). CDR3 length: 13 amino acids. Study-wide points: Long-lived donors had more naive CD4+ cells and higher diversity than aged donors.

This TCR derives from a woman aged 40 to 50 in good health. The chain is built from TRBV20-1 and TRBJ2-3; a possible D gene is TRBD2 (5 bases). Sequenced: blood. The CDR3 spells CSARGVGRDTQYF. For the CDR3, the DNA is TGCAGTGCTAGAGGAGTGGGGAGAGATACGCAGTATTTT.